This TCR beta chain was documented in a study of blood T cell repertoires in COVID-19. Study overall: The cDNA or gDNA used as material had been derived from T cells, B-cell-depleted T cells, or PBMCs.

The Seattle patients, enrolled during active infection, were followed longitudinally. In the study's own analysis: For nucleated cells, counts were estimated from reference gene primer amplification. The repertoire was sequenced with immunoSEQ multiplex PCR; TCRdb's copy has only in-frame clones and lacks some. V, J and clone size derive from that table, while D and trimming were established from the DNA sequence. The sample contains hundreds of thousands of clones, about 88% of which appear only once. The origin of this receptor is a woman in her seventies with COVID-19, enrolled during active disease. The material sequenced was peripheral blood.

The CDR3 DNA is TGTGCCAGCAGAGAGACAGGGGGCTCGGCAGCTTTCTTT. This sequence encodes CASRETGGSAAFF. The rearrangement links TRBV3-1 (or the pseudogene TRBV3-2) to TRBJ1-1; 10 nucleotides line up with TRBD1. The V and J ends lost 6 bases and 10 bases, in that order; junction bases with no gene match: 8. The CDR3 runs 13 residues. Germline V CDR1 and CDR2: LGHDT, YNNKEL (reference sequence).